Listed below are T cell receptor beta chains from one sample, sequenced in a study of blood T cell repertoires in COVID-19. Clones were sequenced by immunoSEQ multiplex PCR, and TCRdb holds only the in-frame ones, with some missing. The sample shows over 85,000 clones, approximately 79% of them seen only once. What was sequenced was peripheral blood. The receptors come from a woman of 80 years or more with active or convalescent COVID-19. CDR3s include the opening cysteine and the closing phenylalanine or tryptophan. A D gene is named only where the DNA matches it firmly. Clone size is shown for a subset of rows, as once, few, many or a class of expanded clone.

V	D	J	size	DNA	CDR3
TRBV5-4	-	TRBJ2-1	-	TGTGCCAGCAGCCACTACAATGAGCAGTTCTTC	CASSHYNEQFF
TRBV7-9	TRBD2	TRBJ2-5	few	TGTGCCAGCAGCATACAGACTAGCTTCTTGACTCTGGGGGAGACCCAGTACTTC	CASSIQTSFLTLGETQYF
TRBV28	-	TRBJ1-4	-	TGTGCCACCCTTCGGGGGACTAATGAAAAACTGTTTTTT	CATLRGTNEKLFF
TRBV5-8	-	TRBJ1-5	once	TGTGCCAGCAGCCTAAGACTGGCAGATCAGCCCCAGCATTTT	CASSLRLADQPQHF
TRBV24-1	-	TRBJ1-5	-	TGTGCCACCTCGGACAGAGGGAGCAATCAGCCCCAGCATTTT	CATSDRGSNQPQHF
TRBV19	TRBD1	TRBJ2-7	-	TGTGCCAGTAGGGCAGGGGGCGCCTACGAGCAGTACTTC	CASRAGGAYEQYF
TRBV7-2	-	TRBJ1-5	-	TGTGCCAGCAGCTCGGGGGGGCGCGGCAATCAGCCCCAGCATTTT	CASSSGGRGNQPQHF
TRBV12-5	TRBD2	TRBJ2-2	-	TGTGCTAGTGGACTACTAGCGGGAGAGGTCACCGGGGAGCTGTTTTTT	CASGLLAGEVTGELFF
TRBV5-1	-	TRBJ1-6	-	TGCGCCAGCAGTCGAGGGGTCATACAGGGTCGTCCACCCCTCCACTTT	CASSRGVIQGRPPLHF
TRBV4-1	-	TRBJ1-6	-	TGCGCCAGCAGCCAAGACTGGGGTCGACAGACCAAGGCACCCCTCCACTTT	CASSQDWGRQTKAPLHF
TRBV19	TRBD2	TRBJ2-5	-	TGTGCCAGTAGCAGACTAGCGGGAGTGCAAGAGACCCAGTACTTC	CASSRLAGVQETQYF
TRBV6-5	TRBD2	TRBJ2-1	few	TGTGCCAGCATTTCGGGGGGGGCCTATGAGCAGTTCTTC	CASISGGAYEQFF
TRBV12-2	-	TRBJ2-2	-	TGTGCAAGTCGCCAGCAACCCCAGTGGGAGCGACTTAACACCGGGGAGCTGTTTTTT	CASRQQPQWERLNTGELFF
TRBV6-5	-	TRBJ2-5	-	TGTGCCAGCAGTTACTCCCGGGAGACCCAGTACTTC	CASSYSRETQYF
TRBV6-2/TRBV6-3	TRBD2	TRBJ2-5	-	TGTGCCAGCAGTTATAAGCTAGCGGATGAGACCCAAGAGACCCAGTACTTC	CASSYKLADETQETQYF
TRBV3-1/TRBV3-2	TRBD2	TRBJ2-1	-	TGTGCCAGCAGCCAATCGTTTGCAGCGGGGCCCAATGAGCAGTTCTTC	CASSQSFAAGPNEQFF
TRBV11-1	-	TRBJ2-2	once	TGTGCCAGCCAAAGACTGTCAGGGACCGGGGAGCTGTTTTTT	CASQRLSGTGELFF
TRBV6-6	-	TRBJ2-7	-	TGTGCCAGCAGTCCAATTCACAGGGATAGGTACGAGCAGTACTTC	CASSPIHRDRYEQYF